Presented here are 26 T cell receptor beta chains from one specimen sequenced in a study of cytomegalovirus exposure and HLA in healthy donors. In the PCR, 60 Vbeta and 13 Jbeta primers were used. Repertoires were generated with immunoSEQ multiplex PCR, while TCRdb's copy carries only in-frame clones and drops some. The data contain around 110,000 clones, roughly 80% of them singletons. Sequenced input: PBMCs. Source of these receptors: a man aged 60-69 years in good health and CMV-seronegative.

The chain recombines TRBV18 with TRBJ1-2, with 7 bases that match TRBD1. CDR1 and CDR2 from the germline V gene are KGHSH and LQKENI. After removal of 2 bases from V and 4 bases from J, the junction contained 13 bases not matched to a gene. The CDR3 extends over 17 amino acids. The CDR3 DNA is TGTGCCAGCTCACCAACCGTGGGACAGCCGGAGGCCTATGGCTACACCTTC. It encodes CASSPTVGQPEAYGYTF.

This chain links TRBV4-3 with TRBJ2-1, with D perhaps matching TRBD1 (6 bases). The germline V and J ends were trimmed by 5 bases and 7 bases, with 15 bases remaining between them. The germline gives CDR1 LGHNA, CDR2 YSLEER. The CDR3 consists of 14 residues. The CDR3 DNA is TGCGCCAGCAGCTACACAGGGCCCCATAATGAGCAGTTCTTC. Protein: CASSYTGPHNEQFF.

Only one count was recorded for this clone. This chain uses TRBV5-5 with TRBJ1-2; 10 bases are a match to TRBD1. The CDR3 length is 14 residues. V shed 4 bases, J shed 8 bases, and the junction held 8 bases outside the gene matches. Germline CDR1 reads SGHKS; CDR2 reads YYEKEE (reference sequence). The CDR3 DNA reads TGTGCCAGCAGCATCCGACAGGGGGCAAAGGGCTACACCTTC. Amino acids: CASSIRQGAKGYTF. The variable domain in full, with the rest retrieved from reference TRBV5-5 and TRBJ1-2, is DAGVTQSPTHLIKTRGQQVTLRCSPISGHKSVSWYQQVLGQGPQFIFQYYEKEERGRGNFPDRFSARQFPNYSSELNVNALLLGDSALYLCASSIRQGAKGYTFGSGTRLTVV.

V is TRBV19 and J is TRBJ1-1; the D gene is possibly TRBD1 (5 bases). V was pared by 5 bases and J by 0 bases, with 13 bases between. The CDR3 is made up of 15 amino acids. The V gene's germline CDR1 is LNHDA and CDR2 SQIVND (reference sequence). In DNA, the CDR3 is TGTGCCAGTAGTCAGCAGACAGACTTGAACACTGAAGCTTTCTTT. Translating it yields CASSQQTDLNTEAFF.

A single count supports this clone. The chain carries TRBV11-1 and TRBJ2-5, with D uncertain. The CDR3 sequence is 14 residues long. V was shortened by 1 base and J by 0 bases, with 6 bases between the two germline ends. Germline CDR1 SGHAT, CDR2 FQDESV (reference sequence). CDR3 bases: TGTGCCAGCAGCTTAGACAGTTACCAAGAGACCCAGTACTTC. Protein product: CASSLDSYQETQYF.

The V and J genes are TRBV11-2 and TRBJ2-7, with 8 bases matching TRBD1. V was clipped by 0 bases and J by 3 bases; unmatched bases: 4. From germline, CDR1 is SGHAT and CDR2 FQNNGV. CDR3 length: 15 residues. For the CDR3, the DNA is TGTGCCAGCAGCTTAGAGGCAGGGGGCGTCTACGAGCAGTACTTC. As protein: CASSLEAGGVYEQYF.

This clone was counted a few times. The V call is TRBV27, the J call TRBJ2-1; D possibly corresponds to TRBD2 (6 bases). CDR3 length: 18 residues. Trimming pared 3 bases from V and 2 bases from J, leaving 20 bases between. The V gene's germline CDR1 is MNHEY and CDR2 SMNVEV (reference sequence). The CDR3 sequence is CASSFIPDAGTAYNEQFF. CDR3 nucleotides: TGTGCCAGCAGTTTTATCCCCGACGCGGGGACTGCCTACAATGAGCAGTTCTTC.

The chain combines TRBV30 with TRBJ2-6; tentative D call: TRBD1 (6 bases). Trimming removed 3 bases at V and 1 base at J, with 10 bases between. CDR3 length equals 15 residues. CDR1 and CDR2 (germline): GTSNPN, SVGIG (reference sequence). CDR3 residues: CAWSGRGSGANVLTF. The CDR3 nucleotides are TGTGCCTGGAGCGGCAGGGGATCTGGGGCCAACGTCCTGACTTTC.

J is TRBJ2-7 and V is TRBV28, with D possibly TRBD2 on 7 matching bases. There are 15 residues in the CDR3. Trimming left V 8 bases short and J 6 bases short, with 23 bases between. From germline, CDR1 is MDHEN and CDR2 SYDVKM. CDR3 protein: CASGRGGYPYGEQYV. In nucleotides, the CDR3 is TGTGCCAGCGGAAGGGGGGGCTATCCTTACGGCGAGCAGTACGTC.

The V call is TRBV9, the J call TRBJ2-3, with a weak D call TRBD2 (5 bases). Trimming removed 1 base at V and 3 bases at J, with 15 bases between. The CDR3 contains 16 residues. Germline V lookup: CDR1 SGDLS, CDR2 YYNGEE. The CDR3 sequence is CASSVLSGVLTDTQYF. The CDR3 DNA is TGTGCCAGCAGCGTATTGTCCGGGGTTCTTACAGATACGCAGTATTTT.

The rearrangement uses TRBV5-1 and TRBJ1-1, with TRBD1 matching over 8 bases. Germline CDR1 is SGHRS and CDR2 is YFSETQ. Trimming removed 1 base from V and 2 bases from J; junction bases left unmatched: 4. This CDR3 is built from 15 residues. The CDR3: CASSLRQGRNTEAFF. The CDR3 DNA sequence: TGCGCCAGCAGCTTGCGACAGGGGAGAAACACTGAAGCTTTCTTT. Full variable domain (rest looked up from reference TRBV5-1 and TRBJ1-1): KAGVTQTPRYLIKTRGQQVTLSCSPISGHRSVSWYQQTPGQGLQFLFEYFSETQRNKGNFPGRFSGRQFSNSRSEMNVSTLELGDSALYLCASSLRQGRNTEAFFGQGTRLTVV.

Written as DNA, the CDR3 is TGTGCCAGTAGGCAGGGTATTTGGGGCACTGAAGCTTTCTTT. This translates into CASRQGIWGTEAFF. The rearrangement links TRBV19 to TRBJ1-1, with D perhaps TRBD1 (5 bases). The ends were cut back, 6 bases at V and 4 bases at J, with 15 bases in the middle. The V gene's germline CDR1 is LNHDA and CDR2 SQIVND (reference sequence). The length of the CDR3 is 14 residues.

The CDR3 nucleotides are TGCAGCGTTGATTGGAAGGGGGACACTGAAGCTTTCTTT. This gives the protein CSVDWKGDTEAFF. The chain is built from TRBV29-1 and TRBJ1-1; D might be TRBD1 (6 bases). The CDR3 spans 13 residues. The V end lost 3 bases, the J end lost 3 bases, and 11 bases lay between the germline ends. Germline V gene lookup returns CDR1 SQVTM and CDR2 ANQGSEA.

The J gene is TRBJ1-3, the V gene TRBV9; D is undetermined. V was shortened by 2 bases and J by 4 bases, with 10 bases between the two germline ends. The length of the CDR3 is 14 residues. The germline V gene encodes CDR1 SGDLS and CDR2 YYNGEE. For the CDR3, the DNA is TGTGCCAGCAGCGTTAGTTCTTACGGAAACACCATATATTTT. This encodes CASSVSSYGNTIYF.

V usage is TRBV6-1 and J usage is TRBJ1-6; TRBD1 is a possible D gene (6 bases). The CDR3 is made up of 16 amino acids. The germline gives CDR1 MNHNS, CDR2 SASEGT. Trimming pared 2 bases from V and 6 bases from J, leaving 14 bases between. The chain's CDR3 is CASSEWSRGGNSPLHF. The DNA of the CDR3 is TGTGCCAGCAGTGAATGGTCAAGGGGGGGTAATTCACCCCTCCACTTT.

This chain joins TRBV6-4 and TRBJ2-1, with 10 bases fitting TRBD1. The V segment lost 2 bases and the J segment 5 bases; nucleotides outside the gene matches: 6. This CDR3 is built from 16 residues. Germline V gene lookup returns CDR1 MRHNA and CDR2 SNTAGT. CDR3 coding DNA: TGTGCCAGCAGTGACCCCGGACAGGGGGGGAACAATGAGCAGTTCTTC. Its translation is CASSDPGQGGNNEQFF.

J is TRBJ2-3 and V is TRBV18; 11 bases map to TRBD2. From germline, CDR1 is KGHSH and CDR2 LQKENI. V was pared by 2 bases and J by 6 bases, with 7 bases of the junction left unmatched. CDR3 length: 16 amino acids. CDR3 sequence reads: CASSPSSGGAGDTQYF. CDR3 DNA: TGTGCCAGCTCACCAAGTAGCGGGGGGGCCGGTGATACGCAGTATTTT.

The chain links TRBV15 to TRBJ1-5, with 9 bases lining up with TRBD1. Germline CDR1 is LNHNV and CDR2 is YYDKDF (reference sequence). This CDR3 comprises 16 residues. J gave up 3 bases and V 1 base, and 4 bases lay outside the gene matches. The CDR3 region has the DNA TGTGCCACCAGCAGAGGACAGGGGGGGATCAATCAGCCCCAGCATTTT. Translating it yields CATSRGQGGINQPQHF. The whole variable domain, remainder taken from reference TRBV15 and TRBJ1-5, is DAMVIQNPRYQVTQFGKPVTLSCSQTLNHNVMYWYQQKSSQAPKLLFHYYDKDFNNEADTPDNFQSRRPNTSFCFLDIRSPGLGDTAMYLCATSRGQGGINQPQHFGDGTRLSIL.

The chain uses TRBV30 and TRBJ1-1, with a weak D call TRBD1 (6 bases). CDR3 size: 15 residues. Germline V lookup: CDR1 GTSNPN, CDR2 SVGIG (reference sequence). V was shortened by 4 bases and J by 4 bases, with 19 bases between the two germline ends. The CDR3 nucleotides read TGTGCCTGGATGGAAGGGGGGGGCTGGAGCACTGAAGCTTTCTTT. It is translated as CAWMEGGGWSTEAFF.

V and J are TRBV9 and TRBJ1-1; 7 nucleotides align to TRBD1. Looked up from germline, CDR1 is SGDLS and CDR2 is YYNGEE. Trimming removed 4 bases from V and 5 bases from J; junction bases left unmatched: 14. The CDR3 contains 16 residues. The CDR3: CASSSRQGQKRTEAFF. The CDR3 DNA reads TGTGCCAGCAGCTCTCGACAGGGCCAAAAACGTACTGAAGCTTTCTTT.

In DNA form, the CDR3 reads TGTGCCAGTAGTATGGGACCGCAGGGGACCTCTGGAAACACCATATATTTT. This codes for CASSMGPQGTSGNTIYF. The chain uses TRBV19 and TRBJ1-3; tentatively, D is TRBD1 (6 bases). Germline V gene lookup returns CDR1 LNHDA and CDR2 SQIVND (reference sequence). V was trimmed by 3 bases and J by 0 bases, leaving 15 bases between them. CDR3 size: 17 residues.

This clone was detected once. The chain has TRBV10-3 and TRBJ1-1, with 10 bases lining up with TRBD1. The CDR3 extends over 16 amino acids. Germline V CDR1 and CDR2: ENHRY, SYGVKD. The V gene end was trimmed by 6 bases and the J gene end by 1 base; junction bases not matched to a gene: 8. CDR3 sequence reads: CAISADRGNPNTEAFF. DNA for the CDR3: TGTGCCATCAGCGCGGACAGGGGGAACCCGAACACTGAAGCTTTCTTT.

In this sample, this clone turned up once. J is TRBJ2-3 and V is TRBV9; 7 bases line up with TRBD1. CDR1 is SGDLS, CDR2 YYNGEE, per germline. CDR3 length equals 15 residues. V lost 1 base, J lost 2 bases, and 4 bases stayed unmatched. The CDR3 DNA is TGTGCCAGCAGCGTATCCGACAGGGTCACAGATACGCAGTATTTT. It yields the protein CASSVSDRVTDTQYF.

This clone was picked up one time. The V and J genes are TRBV9 and TRBJ1-3; D perhaps matches TRBD1 (6 bases). Trimming took 0 bases from V and 0 from J, leaving 22 bases between them. Germline loops: CDR1 SGDLS, CDR2 YYNGEE. CDR3 length: 20 amino acids. The CDR3, as DNA: TGTGCCAGCAGCGTAGCTAGTCCGGGACAAGTTCCCCACTCTGGAAACACCATATATTTT. It is translated as CASSVASPGQVPHSGNTIYF.

The count of this clone is one. The chain joins TRBV19 to TRBJ1-5, with a possible D match to TRBD1 (6 bases). Trimming pared 2 bases from V and 5 bases from J, leaving 13 bases between. Germline CDR1 is LNHDA and CDR2 is SQIVND (reference sequence). The CDR3 has 15 amino acids. The CDR3 reads CASSILGGHDQPQHF. CDR3 in DNA: TGTGCCAGTAGTATATTGGGGGGGCACGATCAGCCCCAGCATTTT.

This rearrangement joins TRBV10-3 to TRBJ2-6; 7 bases align to TRBD1. With V trimmed by 8 bases and J by 1 base, 17 bases remained unmatched. Per the germline V gene, CDR1 is ENHRY and CDR2 is SYGVKD. This CDR3 has 19 amino acids. The CDR3 region is CAIGRVPGQSMSGANVLTF. The DNA for the CDR3 is TGTGCCATCGGACGGGTGCCGGGACAGAGTATGTCTGGGGCCAACGTCCTGACTTTC.